The rows below give T cell receptor beta chains drawn from one sample of a study of blood T cell repertoires in COVID-19. Data came from immunoSEQ multiplex PCR; TCRdb stores just in-frame clones and leaves some out. Of over 150,000 clones listed, 85% to 95% are singletons. The sequenced material came from peripheral blood. Receptors originate from a man between 50 and 59 years old with acute or convalescent COVID-19. Each CDR3 is given with its conserved first and last residue. D genes are given only for firm matches. The size of a clone is reported for some rows only, either as once, few or many, or as a class for expanded clones.

v_call: TRBV9; clone_size: .; j_call: TRBJ2-7; d_call: .; cdr3_aa: CASSKDDRTYEQYF; cdr3_nt: TGTGCCAGCAGCAAAGACGACAGGACCTACGAGCAGTACTTC
v_call: TRBV19; clone_size: .; j_call: TRBJ2-3; d_call: TRBD2; cdr3_aa: CASLGLAAGTDTQYF; cdr3_nt: TGTGCCAGTCTTGGACTAGCGGCGGGGACAGATACGCAGTATTTT
v_call: TRBV27; clone_size: .; j_call: TRBJ1-2; d_call: .; cdr3_aa: CASSQIPEWGYTF; cdr3_nt: TGTGCCAGCAGTCAAATACCTGAGTGGGGCTACACCTTC
v_call: TRBV7-8; clone_size: .; j_call: TRBJ2-5; d_call: TRBD1; cdr3_aa: CASSLPSTGVETQYF; cdr3_nt: TGTGCCAGCAGCCTCCCTTCTACAGGGGTAGAGACCCAGTACTTC
v_call: TRBV11-3; clone_size: .; j_call: TRBJ2-1; d_call: .; cdr3_aa: CASSPRTAYNEQFF; cdr3_nt: TGTGCCAGCAGCCCGAGGACTGCGTACAATGAGCAGTTCTTC
v_call: TRBV10-2; clone_size: .; j_call: TRBJ2-3; d_call: TRBD2; cdr3_aa: CASRDNSGSTDTQYF; cdr3_nt: TGCGCCAGCAGGGATAATAGCGGGAGCACAGATACGCAGTATTTT
v_call: TRBV2; clone_size: .; j_call: TRBJ2-1; d_call: TRBD2; cdr3_aa: CASRLAGKRNEQFF; cdr3_nt: TGTGCCAGCAGGCTAGCGGGAAAGAGGAATGAGCAGTTCTTC
v_call: TRBV2; clone_size: .; j_call: TRBJ2-3; d_call: TRBD2; cdr3_aa: CAAPAGGAGDTQYF; cdr3_nt: TGCGCCGCCCCGGCGGGAGGGGCGGGAGATACGCAGTATTTT
v_call: TRBV5-4; clone_size: .; j_call: TRBJ1-2; d_call: .; cdr3_aa: CASSFQGMMGYTF; cdr3_nt: TGTGCCAGCAGCTTCCAGGGTATGATGGGCTACACCTTC
v_call: TRBV7-2; clone_size: once; j_call: TRBJ2-7; d_call: .; cdr3_aa: CASSLGDRDIDYEQYF; cdr3_nt: TGTGCCAGCAGCTTAGGGGACCGGGACATAGACTACGAGCAGTACTTC
v_call: TRBV5-1; clone_size: .; j_call: TRBJ2-1; d_call: .; cdr3_aa: CASSPEGRTNNEQFF; cdr3_nt: TGCGCCAGCAGCCCGGAGGGCAGGACTAACAATGAGCAGTTCTTC
v_call: TRBV11-2; clone_size: .; j_call: TRBJ2-1; d_call: TRBD2; cdr3_aa: CASRGLAGYNEQFF; cdr3_nt: TGTGCCAGTAGAGGACTAGCGGGGTACAATGAGCAGTTCTTC
v_call: TRBV27; clone_size: .; j_call: TRBJ2-5; d_call: .; cdr3_aa: CASTPVILETQYF; cdr3_nt: TGTGCCAGCACCCCGGTAATTTTAGAGACCCAGTACTTC
v_call: TRBV5-1; clone_size: .; j_call: TRBJ2-1; d_call: TRBD1; cdr3_aa: CASSPDRYNEQFF; cdr3_nt: TGCGCCAGCAGCCCGGACAGGTACAATGAGCAGTTCTTC
v_call: TRBV5-1; clone_size: .; j_call: TRBJ1-2; d_call: TRBD1; cdr3_aa: CASSLVGGDFSAGGYTF; cdr3_nt: TGCGCCAGCAGCTTGGTAGGGGGCGACTTTTCAGCCGGTGGCTACACCTTC
v_call: TRBV19; clone_size: .; j_call: TRBJ2-3; d_call: .; cdr3_aa: CASSIAAGYRTDTQYF; cdr3_nt: TGTGCCAGTAGTATAGCGGCAGGTTATCGCACAGATACGCAGTATTTT
v_call: TRBV18; clone_size: .; j_call: TRBJ1-2; d_call: TRBD1; cdr3_aa: CASSPDRDYGYTF; cdr3_nt: TGTGCCAGCTCACCCGACAGGGACTATGGCTACACCTTC
v_call: TRBV7-8; clone_size: .; j_call: TRBJ2-1; d_call: TRBD2; cdr3_aa: CASSLASGIGNEQFF; cdr3_nt: TGTGCCAGCAGCTTAGCTAGCGGGATAGGCAATGAGCAGTTCTTC
v_call: TRBV5-3; clone_size: .; j_call: TRBJ2-3; d_call: .; cdr3_aa: CARSLDGNASTDTQYF; cdr3_nt: TGTGCCAGAAGCTTGGACGGGAATGCTAGCACAGATACGCAGTATTTT
v_call: TRBV4-3; clone_size: .; j_call: TRBJ2-2; d_call: .; cdr3_aa: CASSQDPTGSYTGELFF; cdr3_nt: TGCGCCAGCAGCCAAGATCCTACAGGCTCTTACACCGGGGAGCTGTTTTTT
v_call: TRBV6-2/TRBV6-3; clone_size: .; j_call: TRBJ2-2; d_call: .; cdr3_aa: CASTPSGGAGELFF; cdr3_nt: TGTGCCAGCACCCCCAGCGGCGGCGCCGGGGAGCTGTTTTTT
v_call: TRBV28; clone_size: .; j_call: TRBJ2-3; d_call: TRBD2; cdr3_aa: CASRPNPTSLTLRTQYF; cdr3_nt: TGTGCCAGCAGGCCGAACCCGACTAGCTTAACGCTAAGGACGCAGTATTTT
v_call: TRBV30; clone_size: .; j_call: TRBJ2-5; d_call: TRBD2; cdr3_aa: CAWNLAGGLRTQYF; cdr3_nt: TGTGCCTGGAACCTAGCGGGGGGGCTTCGGACCCAGTACTTC
v_call: TRBV27; clone_size: .; j_call: TRBJ1-6; d_call: .; cdr3_aa: CASSLLWGVDQNSPLHF; cdr3_nt: TGTGCCAGCAGTTTATTATGGGGCGTGGACCAAAATTCACCCCTCCACTTT
v_call: TRBV19; clone_size: .; j_call: TRBJ1-5; d_call: .; cdr3_aa: CASSMGSAGNQPQHF; cdr3_nt: TGTGCCAGTAGTATGGGATCCGCGGGGAATCAGCCCCAGCATTTT
v_call: TRBV2; clone_size: .; j_call: TRBJ2-3; d_call: TRBD2; cdr3_aa: CASSEFLSGSGDTQYF; cdr3_nt: TGTGCCAGCAGTGAATTTTTAAGCGGGAGTGGAGATACGCAGTATTTT
v_call: TRBV9; clone_size: .; j_call: TRBJ1-2; d_call: .; cdr3_aa: CASSVVDSYGYTF; cdr3_nt: TGTGCCAGCAGCGTAGTAGATAGCTATGGCTACACCTTC
v_call: TRBV7-9; clone_size: .; j_call: TRBJ2-2; d_call: TRBD2; cdr3_aa: CASSDGTSGGYITGELFF; cdr3_nt: TGTGCCAGCAGCGACGGGACTAGCGGGGGGTATATCACCGGGGAGCTGTTTTTT
v_call: TRBV15; clone_size: .; j_call: TRBJ2-2; d_call: TRBD2; cdr3_aa: CATRLAATGELFF; cdr3_nt: TGTGCCACCCGACTAGCTGCCACCGGGGAGCTGTTTTTT
v_call: TRBV27; clone_size: .; j_call: TRBJ1-3; d_call: .; cdr3_aa: CASSRTQGGNTIYF; cdr3_nt: TGTGCCAGCAGTCGGACCCAGGGGGGAAACACCATATATTTT
v_call: TRBV4-1; clone_size: few; j_call: TRBJ1-5; d_call: .; cdr3_aa: CASSQETGTGGKPQHF; cdr3_nt: TGCGCCAGCAGCCAAGAAACGGGAACCGGGGGTAAGCCCCAGCATTTT
v_call: TRBV9; clone_size: few; j_call: TRBJ2-7; d_call: TRBD2; cdr3_aa: CASSVSSGRPWEQYF; cdr3_nt: TGTGCCAGCAGCGTATCTAGCGGGAGACCCTGGGAGCAGTACTTC
v_call: TRBV19; clone_size: .; j_call: TRBJ1-5; d_call: .; cdr3_aa: CASALWDIINQPQHF; cdr3_nt: TGTGCCAGTGCCCTCTGGGACATTATCAATCAGCCCCAGCATTTT
v_call: TRBV27; clone_size: .; j_call: TRBJ2-1; d_call: TRBD1; cdr3_aa: CASSLSVGQGANEQFF; cdr3_nt: TGTGCCAGCAGTTTATCGGTGGGACAGGGGGCGAATGAGCAGTTCTTC
v_call: TRBV18; clone_size: .; j_call: TRBJ1-4; d_call: .; cdr3_aa: CASSPGATNEKLFF; cdr3_nt: TGTGCCAGCTCCCCGGGGGCAACTAATGAAAAACTGTTTTTT
v_call: TRBV28; clone_size: .; j_call: TRBJ1-2; d_call: .; cdr3_aa: CASSLQGVDGYTF; cdr3_nt: TGTGCCAGCAGTCTACAGGGCGTCGATGGCTACACCTTC
v_call: TRBV12-3/TRBV12-4; clone_size: .; j_call: TRBJ2-7; d_call: .; cdr3_aa: CASSSDSLEQYF; cdr3_nt: TGTGCCAGCAGCTCGGACTCCCTCGAGCAGTACTTC
v_call: TRBV7-9; clone_size: .; j_call: TRBJ2-2; d_call: .; cdr3_aa: CASYEPDTNTGELFF; cdr3_nt: TGTGCCAGCTATGAGCCAGACACTAACACCGGGGAGCTGTTTTTT
v_call: TRBV6-5; clone_size: .; j_call: TRBJ1-3; d_call: .; cdr3_aa: CASSFGRGNTIYF; cdr3_nt: TGTGCCAGCAGTTTCGGCAGGGGAAACACCATATATTTT
v_call: TRBV7-2; clone_size: .; j_call: TRBJ2-7; d_call: TRBD2; cdr3_aa: CASSPPGLVGYEQYF; cdr3_nt: TGTGCCAGCAGTCCTCCGGGACTAGTGGGGTACGAGCAGTACTTC
v_call: TRBV4-3; clone_size: few; j_call: TRBJ1-4; d_call: TRBD1; cdr3_aa: CASSLRTGTGWEKLFF; cdr3_nt: TGCGCCAGCAGCCTCAGAACGGGGACAGGGTGGGAAAAACTGTTTTTT
v_call: TRBV27; clone_size: .; j_call: TRBJ2-2; d_call: TRBD2; cdr3_aa: CASSPRTSGRAITGELFF; cdr3_nt: TGTGCCAGCAGTCCCCGGACTAGCGGGAGAGCCATCACCGGGGAGCTGTTTTTT
v_call: TRBV10-3; clone_size: .; j_call: TRBJ2-7; d_call: .; cdr3_aa: CAISGLLAAEQYF; cdr3_nt: TGTGCCATCAGTGGACTACTAGCAGCCGAGCAGTACTTC
v_call: TRBV6-5; clone_size: .; j_call: TRBJ1-2; d_call: .; cdr3_aa: CASRPQGGGYTF; cdr3_nt: TGTGCCAGCAGGCCCCAGGGTGGCGGCTACACCTTC